Following are 14 T cell receptor beta chains from one sample sequenced in a study of a mutant IDH1 vaccine in newly diagnosed glioma. Time point denoted: week 47, end of study. Vaccine doses each comprised 300 ug of mutant IDH1 20-mer peptide, with topical imiquimod. No antigen has been identified for these receptors. Using immunoSEQ multiplex PCR, the repertoire was profiled, and TCRdb retains in-frame clones only, with some absent. Of 84,000 or so clones detected, roughly four fifths appear once; the ten largest clones hold around 5%. The specimen was PBMCs, collected from a glioma patient whose treatment included an IDH1 peptide vaccine. Receptor source: a man in his forties with glioma.

This clone was picked up a small number of times. The chain uses TRBV5-1 and TRBJ2-7; D perhaps matches TRBD1 (6 bases). Germline CDR1 is SGHRS and CDR2 is YFSETQ. The CDR3 is made up of 14 amino acids. With 1 base removed from V and 0 bases from J, the gap between germline ends came to 8 bases. In DNA form, the CDR3 reads TGCGCCAGCAGCTTGCGGACAGCCTCCTACGAGCAGTACTTC. This gives the protein CASSLRTASYEQYF.

The chain links TRBV6-4 to TRBJ2-2, with a possible D match to TRBD1 (5 bases). Trimming took off 4 bases at V and 1 base at J, with 13 bases between the two ends. CDR3 length equals 16 residues. The germline V gene encodes CDR1 MRHNA and CDR2 SNTAGT. The CDR3 region has the DNA TGTGCCAGCAGTGTCCTACTAACAGGGAACACCGGGGAGCTGTTTTTT. Residues: CASSVLLTGNTGELFF.

The chain combines TRBV7-3 with TRBJ2-2; 8 bases are shared with TRBD1. Unmatched junction bases numbered 4, after V lost 4 bases and J lost 6 bases. This CDR3 has 14 amino acids. Germline V lookup: CDR1 SGHTA, CDR2 FQGTGA. CDR3 region: CASSSGQGSGELFF. Written as DNA, the CDR3 is TGTGCCAGCAGCTCCGGACAGGGCTCCGGGGAGCTGTTTTTT.

In this sample, this clone turned up a few times. This chain links TRBV10-3 with TRBJ1-4; possibly TRBD1 for D (5 bases). V was clipped by 7 bases and J by 5 bases, with 11 bases between them. Per the germline V gene, CDR1 is ENHRY and CDR2 is SYGVKD. This CDR3 region has 13 residues. CDR3 coding DNA: TGTGCCATCAAGGCCGGGACCAATGAAAAACTGTTTTTT. It codes for CAIKAGTNEKLFF.

This rearrangement joins TRBV30 to TRBJ2-5; D not resolved. The DNA end lines up better with TRBJ2-7; the J call may be wrong. The CDR3 loop spans 11 amino acids. Germline V CDR1 and CDR2: GTSNPN, SVGIG (reference sequence). CDR3 nucleotides: TGTGCCTGGAGTGTGGGATACGAGCAGTACTTC. It is translated as CAWSVGYEQYF.

The chain uses TRBV29-1 and TRBJ2-7, with D perhaps TRBD2 (5 bases). This CDR3 region has 13 residues. The germline V gene encodes CDR1 SQVTM and CDR2 ANQGSEA. V gave up 4 bases and J gave up 0 bases, with 10 bases separating them. CDR3 region: CSVARSGSYEQYF. In DNA, the CDR3 is TGCAGCGTTGCCAGAAGCGGCTCCTACGAGCAGTACTTC.

V is TRBV28 and J is TRBJ2-3; D is perhaps TRBD1 (6 bases). CDR3 size: 15 residues. Germline lookup yields CDR1 MDHEN and CDR2 SYDVKM. Trimming shortened V by 6 bases and J by 2 bases, and 15 bases separated the two germline ends. CDR3 coding DNA: TGTGCCAGCAGGAACGGACAGCCGATCACAGATACGCAGTATTTT. It yields the protein CASRNGQPITDTQYF.

The chain combines TRBV27 with TRBJ1-4; D unresolved. The germline V gene has CDR1 MNHEY and CDR2 SMNVEV (reference sequence). The CDR3 runs 14 residues. With 6 bases removed from V and 4 bases from J, the gap between germline ends came to 12 bases. For the CDR3, the DNA is TGTGCCAGCAGGGGCATTCGGAGTAATGAAAAACTGTTTTTT. Its protein product is CASRGIRSNEKLFF.

This chain connects TRBV5-6 to TRBJ1-2; 9 bases line up with TRBD1. J lost 2 bases, V lost 4 bases, and 3 bases had no gene match. The germline CDR1 and CDR2 sequences are SGHDT and YYEEEE. CDR3 size: 14 residues. The CDR3 protein is CASSEDRGNYGYTF. CDR3 nucleotide sequence: TGTGCCAGCAGCGAGGACAGGGGAAACTATGGCTACACCTTC. The whole variable domain, filled in from reference TRBV5-6 and TRBJ1-2, reads DAGVTQSPTHLIKTRGQQVTLRCSPKSGHDTVSWYQQALGQGPQFIFQYYEEEERQRGNFPDRFSGHQFPNYSSELNVNALLLGDSALYLCASSEDRGNYGYTFGSGTRLTVV.

V usage is TRBV30 and J usage is TRBJ1-3, with a possible D match to TRBD1 (5 bases). From germline, CDR1 is GTSNPN and CDR2 SVGIG (reference sequence). Trimming took 3 bases from V and 5 from J, leaving 17 bases between them. The CDR3 loop spans 15 amino acids. The CDR3 sequence is CAWSPAGDGRNTIYF. CDR3 nucleotide sequence: TGTGCCTGGAGCCCAGCCGGGGACGGCAGAAACACCATATATTTT.

The rearrangement joins TRBV18 to TRBJ2-2; 10 bases agree with TRBD2. Germline V gene sequence: CDR1 KGHSH, CDR2 LQKENI. V was pared by 3 bases and J by 2 bases, with 9 bases of the junction left unmatched. CDR3 length: 18 residues. CDR3 sequence (DNA): TGTGCCAGCTCACCGCTACCCCTAGCGGGAGAAAACACCGGGGAGCTGTTTTTT. Protein: CASSPLPLAGENTGELFF.

This clone is medium-sized. The gene calls are TRBV7-9 and TRBJ1-1; the D is unclear. V was shortened by 5 bases and J by 1 base, with 11 bases between the two germline ends. The germline gives CDR1 SEHNR, CDR2 FQNEAQ (reference sequence). CDR3 length equals 14 residues. CDR3 in DNA: TGTGCCAGCAGCCGAACGTTCGAGAACACTGAAGCTTTCTTT. Its translation is CASSRTFENTEAFF.

The chain is built from TRBV4-3 and TRBJ2-7; 8 bases align to TRBD2. Per the germline V gene, CDR1 is LGHNA and CDR2 is YSLEER. V dropped 3 bases and J dropped 5; count of bases not matched to a gene: 6. The length of the CDR3 is 14 residues. In DNA, the CDR3 is TGCGCCAGCAGCCACACCGGGACTAGTGACGAGCAGTACTTC. Its protein product is CASSHTGTSDEQYF.

The chain links TRBV5-1 to TRBJ2-7, with TRBD1 identical over 8 bases. CDR1 is SGHRS, CDR2 YFSETQ, per germline. Germline trimming cut 4 bases from V and 7 bases from J; bases unmatched to any gene: 7. The CDR3 totals 13 residues. In DNA form, the CDR3 reads TGCGCCAGCAGCCCTGGACAGGGTCTGGAGCAGTACTTC. Protein sequence: CASSPGQGLEQYF.